This T cell receptor (beta chain) is from a study of long-term antiretroviral therapy in people with HIV. Study findings and constraints: Upon ART, diversity increased but remained lower than transplant donor controls. Pre-ART clonal expansion yielded clones that dominated the repertoire at all time points. The range of CDR3 lengths in HIV repertoires proved narrower than that found in controls.

Germline CDR1 is MGHRA and CDR2 is YSYEKL. Between the trimmed V and J ends, which lost 1 base and 4 bases, there was a span of 11 bases. This CDR3 is built from 15 residues. Notes on this clone: Its antigen is unidentified.

Running of the v3.0 immunoSEQ assay took place at survey level. TCRdb's copy holds only in-frame clones and misses some; the assay was immunoSEQ multiplex PCR. In the table there are 30,000 to 50,000 clones, 85% to 90% of which are singletons. This TCR was recovered from a woman aged 50 to 60 with HIV. The chain combines TRBV4-1 with TRBJ1-3; D call uncertain. Material: unsorted PBMCs, obtained 1.2 years after starting antiretroviral therapy. CDR3 sequence reads: CASSQVPGGGNTIYF. The CDR3 DNA sequence: TGCGCCAGCAGCCAAGTCCCGGGCGGCGGAAACACCATATATTTT.